Detailed here is one TCR beta chain. Its target is not known. The data belong to a study of CD4 T cells in relation to SARS-CoV-2 and coronaviruses. Profiled with immunoSEQ multiplex PCR; TCRdb holds only in-frame clones, not every one. The table includes more than 20,000 clones, around 80% detected once. Germline CDR1 reads SGHDT; CDR2 reads YYEEEE. Trimming removed 4 bases at V and 5 bases at J, with 13 bases between. CDR3 size: 14 residues. The unexposed donors gave CD4+ T cells in about 2010-2018, prior to COVID-19. CD4+ T cells were isolated from the cells after nine to eleven days of culture. Cells permitting, SARS-CoV-2 S/N and four cold-coronavirus spikes were tested on unexposed-donor CD4+ T cells.

The J gene is TRBJ1-5, the V gene TRBV5-6, with D maybe TRBD1 (5 bases). Specimen: CD4+ T cells from PBMCs, cultured in vitro. The receptor was isolated from a human donor in good health. CDR3 loop: CASSPGRTYQPQHF. CDR3 sequence (DNA): TGTGCCAGCAGCCCGGGACGGACCTATCAGCCCCAGCATTTT.